This T cell receptor (beta chain) appears in the sequencing data of a study of blood T cell repertoires in COVID-19. For the study at large: Recovery meant two consecutive negative NP/OP PCR tests, professional clearance, or resolved symptoms. Acute-phase and convalescent COVID-19 samples originated in the United States, Italy and Spain.

Only in-frame clones appear in the TCRdb table, and some are missing; sequencing was by immunoSEQ multiplex PCR. The table shows about 280,000 clones, with around 89% occurring only once. This clonotype was sampled from a woman aged 60 to 75 in a cohort exposed to, infected with or recovered from COVID-19 (not recorded which). Sequenced input: PBMCs or T cells enriched from blood (not recorded which).

CDR3 nucleotides: TGTGCCAGCAGCTTGTACCACTCCGGGACAGGGGGGGATGGCTACACCTTC. It yields the protein CASSLYHSGTGGDGYTF. The chain recombines TRBV5-6 with TRBJ1-2; 11 bases map to TRBD1. This CDR3 region has 17 residues. The V segment lost 1 base and the J segment 6 bases; nucleotides outside the gene matches: 11. Germline CDR1 reads SGHDT; CDR2 reads YYEEEE. The full variable domain, rest sourced from reference TRBV5-6 and TRBJ1-2, is DAGVTQSPTHLIKTRGQQVTLRCSPKSGHDTVSWYQQALGQGPQFIFQYYEEEERQRGNFPDRFSGHQFPNYSSELNVNALLLGDSALYLCASSLYHSGTGGDGYTFGSGTRLTVV.